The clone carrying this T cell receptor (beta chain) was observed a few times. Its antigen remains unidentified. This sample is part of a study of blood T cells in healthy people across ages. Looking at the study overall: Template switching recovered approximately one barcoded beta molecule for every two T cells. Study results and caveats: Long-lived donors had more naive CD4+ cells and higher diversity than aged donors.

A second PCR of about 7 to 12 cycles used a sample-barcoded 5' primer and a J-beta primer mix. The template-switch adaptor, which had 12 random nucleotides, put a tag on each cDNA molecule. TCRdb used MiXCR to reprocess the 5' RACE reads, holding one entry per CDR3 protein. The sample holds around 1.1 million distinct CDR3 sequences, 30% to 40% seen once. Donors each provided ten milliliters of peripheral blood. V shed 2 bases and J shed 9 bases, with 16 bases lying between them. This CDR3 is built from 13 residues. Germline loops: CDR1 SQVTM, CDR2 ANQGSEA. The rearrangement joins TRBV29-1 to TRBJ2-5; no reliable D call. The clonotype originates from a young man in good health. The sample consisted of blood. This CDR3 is CSVETIRPRPQYF. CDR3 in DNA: TGCAGCGTTGAAACGATTCGGCCCCGGCCCCAGTACTTC. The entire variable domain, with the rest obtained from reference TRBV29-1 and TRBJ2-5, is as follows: SAVISQKPSRDICQRGTSLTIQCQVDSQVTMMFWYRQQPGQSLTLIATANQGSEATYESGFVIDKFPISRPNLTFSTLTVSNMSPEDSSIYLCSVETIRPRPQYFGPGTRLLVL.